The 25 T cell receptor beta chains below come from one sample, sequenced in a study of blood T cell repertoires in COVID-19. The method was immunoSEQ multiplex PCR; TCRdb's version includes in-frame clones alone and lacks a portion of them. The sample has about 210,000 clones, around 80% seen once. Sequenced material: peripheral blood. Every receptor here comes from a woman in her forties with acute or convalescent COVID-19.

The chain is built from TRBV19 and TRBJ2-7; possible D gene TRBD1, 5 bases. Trimming removed 3 bases from V and 1 base from J, with 10 bases in between. The CDR3 has 14 amino acids. The V gene's germline CDR1 is LNHDA and CDR2 SQIVND (reference sequence). The CDR3 sequence is CASSMLPGSYEQYF. CDR3 DNA sequence: TGTGCCAGTAGTATGTTGCCAGGGTCCTACGAGCAGTACTTC. The complete variable domain, with remaining parts taken from reference TRBV19 and TRBJ2-7, reads DGGITQSPKYLFRKEGQNVTLSCEQNLNHDAMYWYRQDPGQGLRLIYYSQIVNDFQKGDIAEGYSVSREKKESFPLTVTSAQKNPTAFYLCASSMLPGSYEQYFGPGTRLTVT.

The V and J genes are TRBV7-3 and TRBJ2-2; D is possibly TRBD2 (6 bases). The ends were cut back, 5 bases at V and 3 bases at J, with 16 bases in the middle. The length of the CDR3 is 16 residues. Per germline, CDR1 SGHTA and CDR2 FQGTGA. CDR3 DNA: TGTGCCAGCAGCCTCCGTGGCGGGGCCTACACCGGGGAGCTGTTTTTT. This sequence encodes CASSLRGGAYTGELFF.

V and J are TRBV9 and TRBJ1-2; the D is unclear. Germline V CDR1 and CDR2: SGDLS, YYNGEE. CDR3 length: 13 residues. V was trimmed by 0 bases and J by 3 bases, leaving 6 bases between them. CDR3 sequence: CASSVGRDYGYTF. The DNA of the CDR3 is TGTGCCAGCAGCGTAGGGAGAGACTATGGCTACACCTTC.

The chain has TRBV19 and TRBJ2-5; D possibly corresponds to TRBD1 (6 bases). V was cut by 7 bases and J by 1 base, with 19 bases left in between. The CDR3 extends over 16 amino acids. CDR1 is LNHDA, CDR2 SQIVND, per germline (reference sequence). The CDR3 sequence is CASTKGVKAGQETQYF. As DNA, the CDR3 is TGTGCCAGTACCAAGGGGGTTAAAGCCGGCCAAGAGACCCAGTACTTC.

This clone was found a few times. The V call is TRBV11-1, the J call TRBJ2-7; 7 bases map to TRBD1. From germline, CDR1 is SGHAT and CDR2 FQDESV (reference sequence). V lost 1 base to trimming and J lost 0 bases; unmatched junction nucleotides: 3. The CDR3 runs to 15 residues. Here the CDR3 reads CASSLGDSSSYEQYF. CDR3 bases: TGTGCCAGCAGCTTAGGGGACAGCAGCTCCTACGAGCAGTACTTC.

This clone has ten or more counts. The chain links TRBV13 to TRBJ2-1, with D maybe TRBD2 (6 bases). Germline CDR1 PRHDT, CDR2 FYEKMQ (reference sequence). This CDR3 comprises 16 residues. V was shortened by 3 bases and J by 3 bases, with 15 bases between the two germline ends. The CDR3, as DNA: TGTGCCAGCAGCTTGACGCGGGGTTTGGACTACAATGAGCAGTTCTTC. Amino acid sequence: CASSLTRGLDYNEQFF.

This clone was seen a single time. V and J are TRBV18 and TRBJ2-2; D may be TRBD2 (6 bases). CDR1 and CDR2 (germline): KGHSH, LQKENI. The CDR3 is made up of 15 amino acids. V lost 3 bases, J lost 6 bases, and 14 bases lay in between. This CDR3 reads CASSPETSISGELFF. The CDR3 nucleotides read TGTGCCAGCTCACCGGAGACTAGTATATCCGGGGAGCTGTTTTTT.

This rearrangement joins TRBV20-1 to TRBJ2-3; 16 positions match TRBD2. The V segment lost 3 bases and the J segment 1 base; nucleotides outside the gene matches: 7. This CDR3 is built from 18 residues. Germline assignment: CDR1 DFQATT and CDR2 SNEGSKA (reference sequence). The CDR3 nucleotides are TGCAGTGCTAGTTGGGGACTAGCGGGAGGGCCGGGCACAGATACGCAGTATTTT. Translating gives CSASWGLAGGPGTDTQYF.

The table lists this clone with a count of one. The genes are TRBV11-1 and TRBJ1-1; the match to TRBD1 covers 9 bases. This CDR3 spans 13 amino acids. V was clipped by 7 bases and J by 3 bases; unmatched bases: 3. Germline CDR1 SGHAT, CDR2 FQDESV (reference sequence). Here the CDR3 reads CASTWDRDTEAFF. For the CDR3, the DNA is TGTGCCAGCACCTGGGACAGGGACACTGAAGCTTTCTTT.

This clone was seen more than once but under ten times. The chain couples TRBV7-9 to TRBJ1-2, with 10 bases aligning to TRBD1. The V segment lost 3 bases and the J segment 6 bases; nucleotides outside the gene matches: 4. The length of the CDR3 is 14 residues. Germline V gene lookup returns CDR1 SEHNR and CDR2 FQNEAQ (reference sequence). The DNA of the CDR3 is TGTGCCAGCAGCTTGGGACAGGGGTACGATGGCTACACCTTC. Amino acid sequence: CASSLGQGYDGYTF. Full variable domain (missing parts from reference TRBV7-9 and TRBJ1-2): DTGVSQNPRHKITKRGQNVTFRCDPISEHNRLYWYRQTLGQGPEFLTYFQNEAQLEKSRLLSDRFSAERPKGSFSTLEIQRTEQGDSAMYLCASSLGQGYDGYTFGSGTRLTVV.

V gene TRBV14 combines with J gene TRBJ2-1, with D possibly matching TRBD1 (7 bases). CDR3 length: 15 amino acids. CDR1 and CDR2 (germline): SGHDN, FVKESK. Trimming pared 1 base from V and 5 bases from J, leaving 12 bases between. The CDR3 nucleotides are TGTGCCAGCAGCCAAGTCAGGGGGGCGGACAATGAGCAGTTCTTC. It codes for CASSQVRGADNEQFF.

The V and J genes are TRBV9 and TRBJ2-1, with D unclear. Germline loops: CDR1 SGDLS, CDR2 YYNGEE. This CDR3 is 15 amino acids long. V lost 0 bases to trimming and J lost 0 bases, with 7 bases between them. For the CDR3, the DNA is TGTGCCAGCAGCGTAGATCCCATCTCCTACAATGAGCAGTTCTTC. It codes for CASSVDPISYNEQFF. Full variable domain (remainder filled in from reference TRBV9 and TRBJ2-1): DSGVTQTPKHLITATGQRVTLRCSPRSGDLSVYWYQQSLDQGLQFLIQYYNGEERAKGNILERFSAQQFPDLHSELNLSSLELGDSALYFCASSVDPISYNEQFFGPGTRLTVL.

This clone appeared once. This chain uses TRBV5-6 with TRBJ2-7, with 8 bases identical to TRBD1. With 0 bases clipped from V and 7 bases from J, the junction kept 6 bases outside the gene matches. CDR3 length equals 14 residues. Germline CDR1 is SGHDT and CDR2 is YYEEEE. The chain's CDR3 is CASSLVQGAVEQYF. The DNA of the CDR3 is TGTGCCAGCAGCTTGGTGCAGGGGGCCGTGGAGCAGTACTTC.

This chain uses TRBV18 with TRBJ1-2; a weak D match, TRBD1 (5 bases). V gave up 3 bases and J gave up 12 bases, with 14 bases separating them. This CDR3 is 12 amino acids long. Per the germline V gene, CDR1 is KGHSH and CDR2 is LQKENI. This chain's CDR3 is CASSPLQEWNTF. Written as DNA, the CDR3 is TGTGCCAGCTCACCTTTACAGGAGTGGAACACCTTC. Looking up the rest from reference TRBV18 and TRBJ1-2 gives the full variable domain: NAGVMQNPRHLVRRRGQEARLRCSPMKGHSHVYWYRQLPEEGLKFMVYLQKENIIDESGMPKERFSAEFPKEGPSILRIQQVVRGDSAAYFCASSPLQEWNTFGSGTRLTVV.

The chain carries TRBV7-2 and TRBJ2-3; no clear D gene. The V gene's germline CDR1 is SGHTA and CDR2 FQGNSA. This CDR3 is 12 amino acids long. The V end lost 0 bases, the J end lost 6 bases, and 4 bases lay between the germline ends. This chain's CDR3 is CASSLAPDTQYF. In nucleotides, the CDR3 is TGTGCCAGCAGCTTAGCCCCGGATACGCAGTATTTT.

The CDR3 reads CASSAGGSPLHF. The CDR3 DNA follows: TGCGCCAGCAGCGCAGGGGGGTCACCCCTCCACTTT. The V gene is TRBV5-1, the J gene TRBJ1-6; TRBD1 aligns across 7 bases. Germline V CDR1 and CDR2: SGHRS, YFSETQ. The CDR3 has 12 residues. V was pared by 4 bases and J by 10 bases, with 2 bases of the junction left unmatched.

J is TRBJ2-1 and V is TRBV11-1, with D perhaps TRBD1 (5 bases). Germline V gene lookup returns CDR1 SGHAT and CDR2 FQDESV (reference sequence). V was clipped by 8 bases and J by 0 bases, with 11 bases between them. This CDR3 is built from 14 residues. The CDR3 nucleotides are TGTGCCAGCGCAGGGATGACCTCCTACAATGAGCAGTTCTTC. It specifies CASAGMTSYNEQFF. The entire variable domain, with the rest obtained from reference TRBV11-1 and TRBJ2-1, is as follows: EAEVAQSPRYKITEKSQAVAFWCDPISGHATLYWYRQILGQGPELLVQFQDESVVDDSQLPKDRFSAERLKGVDSTLKIQPAELGDSAMYLCASAGMTSYNEQFFGPGTRLTVL.

In this sample, this clone turned up once. The rearrangement uses TRBV2 and TRBJ2-1, with 11 bases identical to TRBD2. CDR1 is SNHLY, CDR2 FYNNEI, per germline. The length of the CDR3 is 16 residues. Losses at the gene ends were 3 bases for V and 1 base for J; bases not matched to a gene: 2. The CDR3 nucleotides are TGTGCCAGCAGTGACGCTAGCGGGGGGTCCTACAATGAGCAGTTCTTC. Amino acid sequence: CASSDASGGSYNEQFF.

The genes are TRBV5-1 and TRBJ2-1, with 15 bases lining up with TRBD2. V was pared by 4 bases and J by 7 bases, with 6 bases of the junction left unmatched. CDR3 length: 16 residues. The V gene's germline CDR1 is SGHRS and CDR2 YFSETQ. Here the CDR3 DNA reads TGCGCCAGCAGCCTCGGACTAGCGGGGGGGCAAAATGAGCAGTTCTTC. As protein: CASSLGLAGGQNEQFF.

This chain links TRBV7-9 with TRBJ2-7, with D possibly being TRBD2 (6 bases). Trimming stripped 3 bases from V and 1 base from J, with 13 bases between. Germline assignment: CDR1 SEHNR and CDR2 FQNEAQ (reference sequence). The CDR3 runs 15 residues. For the CDR3, the DNA is TGTGCCAGCAGCTTTCTTGCCGGGACTTCCTACGAGCAGTACTTC. It is translated as CASSFLAGTSYEQYF.

This chain links TRBV7-6 with TRBJ2-1; the match to TRBD2 covers 9 bases. V gave up 5 bases and J gave up 0 bases; unmatched junction bases: 8. CDR1 SGHVS and CDR2 FNYEAQ come from the germline V gene. This CDR3 region has 17 residues. Here the CDR3 DNA reads TGTGCCAGCAGCGCATTTAGCGGGGGAAGCTCCTACAATGAGCAGTTCTTC. Translation gives CASSAFSGGSSYNEQFF.

This clone was counted a few times. The chain uses TRBV5-6 and TRBJ1-3, with TRBD1 identical over 7 bases. The ends lost 3 bases at V and 12 bases at J; junction bases unmatched: 9. CDR1 and CDR2 from the germline V gene are SGHDT and YYEEEE. This CDR3 spans 13 amino acids. The DNA of the CDR3 is TGTGCCAGCAGCTGGGATAGACAGGGAGTCATATATTTT. Translation gives CASSWDRQGVIYF.

The rearrangement joins TRBV5-1 to TRBJ1-1; 7 bases align to TRBD1. The J segment lost 6 bases and the V segment lost 5 bases, leaving 16 bases of the junction unmatched. Per the germline V gene, CDR1 is SGHRS and CDR2 is YFSETQ. CDR3 size: 16 residues. Here the CDR3 reads CASRLTPTGSSAEAFF. The CDR3 bases are TGCGCCAGCAGACTAACACCGACAGGGAGTAGTGCTGAAGCTTTCTTT. The variable domain in full, with the rest retrieved from reference TRBV5-1 and TRBJ1-1, is KAGVTQTPRYLIKTRGQQVTLSCSPISGHRSVSWYQQTPGQGLQFLFEYFSETQRNKGNFPGRFSGRQFSNSRSEMNVSTLELGDSALYLCASRLTPTGSSAEAFFGQGTRLTVV.

J is TRBJ1-3 and V is TRBV7-2; D gene ambiguous. Germline V gene lookup returns CDR1 SGHTA and CDR2 FQGNSA. The CDR3 totals 14 residues. V gave up 5 bases and J gave up 2 bases, with 10 bases separating them. The CDR3 DNA follows: TGTGCCAGCAGCCCCGACTGGGCTGGAAACACCATATATTTT. It specifies CASSPDWAGNTIYF.

V gene TRBV7-2 combines with J gene TRBJ1-2; TRBD1 matches 7 bases. The V gene's germline CDR1 is SGHTA and CDR2 FQGNSA. Germline trimming cut 1 base from V and 7 bases from J; bases unmatched to any gene: 12. The CDR3 extends over 16 amino acids. CDR3 bases: TGTGCCAGCAGCTTAGTGGGGGCAGAGGGGGCGGGTGGCTACACCTTC. Translating it yields CASSLVGAEGAGGYTF.